Following are 8 T cell receptor beta chains from one sample sequenced in a study of early T cells in non-severe SARS-CoV-2 infection. TCRdb independently ran MiXCR on the 5' RACE reads; one entry per CDR3 protein. This sample yields about 80,000 distinct CDR3 sequences, of which more than 13% are seen a single time; over 9.5% belongs to the top ten. The sample was whole blood. The receptors stem from an adult who was a healthcare worker with PCR-confirmed SARS-CoV-2 infection or an uninfected control (not recorded which).

This chain joins TRBV5-1 and TRBJ2-3, with 7 bases lining up with TRBD2. The CDR3 loop spans 15 amino acids. Per germline, CDR1 SGHRS and CDR2 YFSETQ. The ends lost 4 bases at V and 9 bases at J; junction bases unmatched: 14. The CDR3 loop reads CASSPEGGKLETQYF. CDR3 nucleotides: TGCGCCAGCAGCCCGGAGGGAGGGAAGCTGGAGACGCAGTATTTT.

V gene TRBV29-1 combines with J gene TRBJ2-1; 9 positions match TRBD1. The CDR3 extends over 14 amino acids. CDR1 is SQVTM and CDR2 is ANQGSEA in the germline V gene. V gave up 7 bases and J gave up 9 bases; unmatched junction bases: 13. This chain's CDR3 is CSANPGQGHGEQFF. CDR3 sequence (DNA): TGCAGCGCCAATCCGGGACAGGGTCATGGTGAGCAGTTCTTC.

This clonotype appeared many times. This chain's CDR3 is CASSQGRVQETQYF. The CDR3 DNA is TGTGCCAGCAGCCAGGGACGAGTACAAGAGACCCAGTACTTC. The rearrangement links TRBV11-2 to TRBJ2-5; D is tentatively TRBD1 or TRBD2 (5 bases each). Germline V gene lookup returns CDR1 SGHAT and CDR2 FQNNGV. Trimming cost V 5 bases and J 2 bases, with 12 bases left between them. The CDR3 loop spans 14 amino acids.

This clonotype showed up just a few times. The CDR3 DNA follows: TGTGCCAGCACGGGCAGGACTAATGAGCAGTTCTTC. Amino acid sequence: CASTGRTNEQFF. The chain links TRBV6-6 to TRBJ2-1, with D possibly matching TRBD2 (5 bases). There are 12 residues in the CDR3. Deletions cut 7 bases from V and 7 bases from J, with 11 bases between. Germline CDR1 MNHNY, CDR2 SVGAGI (reference sequence).

This chain uses TRBV2 with TRBJ2-1; the D gene is possibly TRBD2 (6 bases). V was shortened by 6 bases and J by 5 bases, with 11 bases between the two germline ends. Per germline, CDR1 SNHLY and CDR2 FYNNEI. The CDR3 length is 13 residues. CDR3 sequence (DNA): TGTGCCAGCAGCAACCCGGGGGACAATGAGCAGTTCTTC. Translating gives CASSNPGDNEQFF.

The rearrangement uses TRBV20-1 and TRBJ1-5; TRBD1 matches 7 bases. CDR3 length equals 14 residues. After removal of 3 bases from V and 4 bases from J, the junction contained 6 bases not matched to a gene. Germline-derived CDR1 and CDR2 are DFQATT and SNEGSKA (reference sequence). The CDR3 nucleotides read TGCAGTGCTAGTCAAGGGACAGTTAATCAGCCCCAGCATTTT. As protein: CSASQGTVNQPQHF.

In this sample, this clonotype turned up a few times. J is TRBJ2-2 and V is TRBV29-1, with D perhaps TRBD2 (5 bases). V lost 8 bases to trimming and J lost 3 bases, with 13 bases between them. CDR1 is SQVTM and CDR2 is ANQGSEA in the germline V gene. There are 13 residues in the CDR3. The CDR3 bases are TGCAGCCTACTTTCGAGGGACACCGGGGAGCTGTTTTTT. Amino acids: CSLLSRDTGELFF.

In its sample, this clonotype was seen a few times. This chain joins TRBV29-1 and TRBJ2-7, with D maybe TRBD2 (7 bases). The germline V gene has CDR1 SQVTM and CDR2 ANQGSEA. Trimming left V 7 bases short and J 6 bases short, with 19 bases between. CDR3 length equals 13 residues. For the CDR3, the DNA is TGCAGCGCCCAACAGGGATCGGGAGGCGAGCAGTACTTC. This codes for CSAQQGSGGEQYF.